Shown below are 2 T cell receptor beta chains from a single sample sequenced in a study of beta chain features in type 1 diabetes (dated by TCRdb to the late 2010s). No cognate antigen is known for these TCRs. The study at large found these results: In all four CD4+ subsets, TCRB CDR3 length was moderately but significantly shorter in type 1 diabetes patients.

Libraries were constructed by the immunoSEQ multiplex PCR assay. The entire isolated RNA was reverse transcribed using the High Capacity cDNA Reverse Transcription Kit, and thus expressed TCRB transcripts were sequenced. TCRdb's version of the immuneACCESS table is confined to in-frame rearrangements and falls short of the full clone set. An unresolved V gene accounts for under half of the shortfall where checked; the remainder is of unknown origin. A total of hundreds of thousands of clones appear in this sample, around 15% of them only once. Just under 0.04% of the sample comes from the top ten. Material for sequencing was naive CD4+ T cells from blood. Per the publication, the cell subset or site label means: true naive CD4+ T cells. These receptors were obtained from a man between 18 and 29 years old with type 1 diabetes.

This clone was observed a handful of times. The chain carries TRBV6-1 and TRBJ2-7, with 7 bases that match TRBD1. Germline CDR1 and CDR2: MNHNS and SASEGT. The trim removed 2 bases at V and 4 bases at J, leaving 8 bases unmatched. The CDR3 is 15 amino acids. CDR3 DNA sequence: TGTGCCAGCAGTGAAACAGGGGCTGGGCCTTACGAGCAGTACTTC. This codes for CASSETGAGPYEQYF.

The chain has TRBV6-1 and TRBJ2-7, with D unresolved. The ends were cut back, 2 bases at V and 3 bases at J, with 8 bases in the middle. The CDR3 has 13 amino acids. The V gene's germline CDR1 is MNHNS and CDR2 SASEGT. Written as DNA, the CDR3 is TGTGCCAGCAGTGAAAGCTCAAACTACGAGCAGTACTTC. Translation gives CASSESSNYEQYF.